This T cell receptor beta chain is from a study of blood T cells in healthy people across ages. Then a second PCR, running roughly 6 to 12 cycles, was carried out with a sample-barcoded 5' primer and a J-beta primer mix. TCRdb used MiXCR to reprocess the 5' RACE reads, holding one entry per CDR3 protein. The profile covers hundreds of thousands of distinct CDR3 sequences, with under 30% appearing a single time and 7.5% to 9% taken by the ten largest. This clonotype was seen many times. What it recognizes is unknown. Study outcomes and limitations: As age increased, TCR beta diversity per million T cells fell in a roughly linear fashion.

These data also featured in a second study, about T cells of mothers and their children. That paper states: Second-round PCR products received sample barcodes and 2-4 random nucleotides from the M1S primer.

Specimen: blood. This TCR was recovered from a boy under 18 in good health.

As DNA, the CDR3 is TGCGCCAGCAGCCAAGTTGCCGGGAGCTCCTACGAGCAGTACTTC. Its protein product is CASSQVAGSSYEQYF. The chain joins TRBV4-3 to TRBJ2-7, with D perhaps TRBD2 (6 bases). The length of the CDR3 is 15 residues. Germline V gives CDR1 LGHNA, CDR2 YSLEER. Trimming left V 1 base short and J 0 bases short, with 10 bases between.